A single sample is the source of the 20 T cell receptor beta chains below, sequenced in a study of shared clonotypes between healthy human individuals. Data came from immunoSEQ multiplex PCR; TCRdb stores just in-frame clones and leaves some out. This table holds a few million clones, less than 95% found once. Specimen: naive CD4+ T cells from PBMCs. As to subset: CD45RA+ positively selected. All receptors derive from a man between 18 and 35 years old in good health. Some clones in this sample may be carry-over from other donors' samples.

The V gene is TRBV28, the J gene TRBJ1-5; D is unresolved. Germline V CDR1 and CDR2: MDHEN, SYDVKM. V was cut by 7 bases and J by 3 bases, with 16 bases left in between. The length of the CDR3 is 15 residues. The DNA of the CDR3 is TGTGCCAGCACCTCTTTACGGACGGCCAATCAGCCCCAGCATTTT. It codes for CASTSLRTANQPQHF.

The genes are TRBV5-6 and TRBJ2-3; TRBD1 agrees at 7 bases. The CDR3 length is 14 residues. Germline V gene data show CDR1 as SGHDT and CDR2 as YYEEEE. J lost 1 base, V lost 4 bases, and 3 bases had no gene match. CDR3 region: CASSVTGGTDTQYF. The CDR3 nucleotides read TGTGCCAGCAGCGTAACAGGGGGCACAGATACGCAGTATTTT.

The J gene is TRBJ2-7, the V gene TRBV6-1; 7 nucleotides line up with TRBD1. With 3 bases clipped from V and 0 bases from J, the junction kept 5 bases outside the gene matches. CDR3 length: 15 residues. Germline loops: CDR1 MNHNS, CDR2 SASEGT. The CDR3 DNA is TGTGCCAGCAGTGATTACAGGGGTCTCTCCTACGAGCAGTACTTC. It codes for CASSDYRGLSYEQYF.

J is TRBJ1-4 and V is TRBV19, with 8 positions matching TRBD1. The CDR3 totals 15 residues. Trimming at V came to 7 bases and at J to 8 bases, leaving 12 bases not matched to a gene. CDR1 is LNHDA and CDR2 is SQIVND in the germline V gene (reference sequence). DNA of the CDR3: TGTGCCAGTACCTACGGGGGGACAGGCGACGAAAAACTGTTTTTT. It translates to CASTYGGTGDEKLFF.

The chain couples TRBV6-1 to TRBJ2-1; D ambiguous. The CDR3 runs to 13 residues. Germline CDR1 MNHNS, CDR2 SASEGT. V gave up 1 base and J gave up 4 bases, with 5 bases separating them. CDR3 protein: CASSEEVYNEQFF. As DNA, the CDR3 is TGTGCCAGCAGTGAAGAAGTGTACAATGAGCAGTTCTTC.

The J gene is TRBJ2-3, the V gene TRBV18; 7 nucleotides line up with TRBD1. V shed 2 bases, J shed 6 bases, and the junction held 5 bases outside the gene matches. The CDR3 loop spans 14 amino acids. Germline values: CDR1 KGHSH, CDR2 LQKENI. The CDR3 nucleotides are TGTGCCAGCTCACCAACGACAGGGTCCGATACGCAGTATTTT. Translation gives CASSPTTGSDTQYF.

This clone was counted a few times. This sequence joins TRBV7-2 and TRBJ1-2, with a possible D match to TRBD1 (6 bases). CDR3 size: 15 residues. The V end was cut by 0 bases, the J end by 6 bases, with 14 bases between. The germline CDR1 and CDR2 sequences are SGHTA and FQGNSA. The CDR3 here is CASSLARWAGDGYTF. DNA for the CDR3: TGTGCCAGCAGCTTAGCTCGGTGGGCAGGGGATGGCTACACCTTC.

Worth noting for this clone: The same CDR3 can be traced to other DNA sequences in this sample. The chain joins TRBV5-1 to TRBJ2-7, with 11 bases identical to TRBD2. Germline V gene data show CDR1 as SGHRS and CDR2 as YFSETQ. This CDR3 is 14 amino acids long. V dropped 2 bases and J dropped 3; count of bases not matched to a gene: 1. The CDR3: CASSLLAGDYEQYF. CDR3 DNA sequence: TGCGCCAGCAGCTTACTAGCGGGAGACTACGAGCAGTACTTC. The whole variable domain, remainder taken from reference TRBV5-1 and TRBJ2-7, is KAGVTQTPRYLIKTRGQQVTLSCSPISGHRSVSWYQQTPGQGLQFLFEYFSETQRNKGNFPGRFSGRQFSNSRSEMNVSTLELGDSALYLCASSLLAGDYEQYFGPGTRLTVT.

The chain is built from TRBV19 and TRBJ1-1; the D is unclear. Per the germline V gene, CDR1 is LNHDA and CDR2 is SQIVND (reference sequence). There are 12 residues in the CDR3. Trimming cost V 7 bases and J 1 base, with 7 bases left between them. In DNA form, the CDR3 reads TGTGCCAGTAACTCAGAGAACACTGAAGCTTTCTTT. Its translation: CASNSENTEAFF. Combining the CDR3 with reference TRBV19 and TRBJ1-1 gives the whole variable domain DGGITQSPKYLFRKEGQNVTLSCEQNLNHDAMYWYRQDPGQGLRLIYYSQIVNDFQKGDIAEGYSVSREKKESFPLTVTSAQKNPTAFYLCASNSENTEAFFGQGTRLTVV.

The chain joins TRBV7-2 to TRBJ1-3; D is possibly TRBD1 (5 bases). V lost 6 bases to trimming and J lost 4 bases, with 16 bases between them. Germline V gene sequence: CDR1 SGHTA, CDR2 FQGNSA. The CDR3 totals 15 residues. DNA of the CDR3: TGTGCCAGCAGAAGACAGCCAGCCTCAGGAAACACCATATATTTT. This gives the protein CASRRQPASGNTIYF. The complete variable domain, with remaining parts taken from reference TRBV7-2 and TRBJ1-3, reads GAGVSQSPSNKVTEKGKDVELRCDPISGHTALYWYRQSLGQGLEFLIYFQGNSAPDKSGLPSDRFSAERTGGSVSTLTIQRTQQEDSAVYLCASRRQPASGNTIYFGEGSWLTVV.

This chain's CDR3 is CASRRAGVAYEQYF. As DNA, the CDR3 is TGTGCCAGCAGAAGAGCGGGAGTAGCTTACGAGCAGTACTTC. The chain carries TRBV28 and TRBJ2-7; TRBD2 agrees at 8 bases. V shed 6 bases and J 4 bases; nucleotides not matched to a gene: 8. The germline V gene has CDR1 MDHEN and CDR2 SYDVKM. The CDR3 loop spans 14 amino acids.

The V and J genes are TRBV7-3 and TRBJ2-7; TRBD1 agrees at 8 bases. This CDR3 contains 13 residues. From germline, CDR1 is SGHTA and CDR2 FQGTGA. V trimming: 5 bases; J trimming: 3 bases; junction bases outside the gene matches: 3. CDR3 region: CASSGGQGYEQYF. The CDR3 DNA is TGTGCCAGCAGCGGTGGACAGGGCTACGAGCAGTACTTC.

The chain couples TRBV5-4 to TRBJ1-2, with no clear D. CDR1 and CDR2 from the germline V gene are SGHNT and YYREEE (reference sequence). The length of the CDR3 is 15 residues. Trimming removed 1 base at V and 4 bases at J, with 14 bases between. The chain's CDR3 is CASSLIYRGGYGYTF. Here the CDR3 DNA reads TGTGCCAGCAGCTTGATTTATCGGGGTGGCTATGGCTACACCTTC.

V is TRBV7-2 and J is TRBJ2-3; the match to TRBD1 covers 7 bases. CDR1 is SGHTA, CDR2 FQGNSA, per germline. The CDR3 runs 15 residues. After removal of 2 bases from V and 4 bases from J, the junction contained 6 bases not matched to a gene. CDR3 protein: CASSLLGQGADTQYF. DNA for the CDR3: TGTGCCAGCAGCTTACTGGGCCAGGGGGCAGATACGCAGTATTTT.

The gene calls are TRBV27 and TRBJ1-4; TRBD1 is a possible D gene (5 bases). From germline, CDR1 is MNHEY and CDR2 SMNVEV (reference sequence). CDR3 size: 14 residues. Trimming stripped 3 bases from V and 8 bases from J, with 13 bases between. This chain's CDR3 is CASSFRRGGEKLFF. The CDR3 DNA follows: TGTGCCAGCAGTTTTCGAAGGGGCGGGGAAAAACTGTTTTTT.

The chain has TRBV6-5 and TRBJ2-7; possibly TRBD1 for D (6 bases). Germline CDR1 is MNHEY and CDR2 is SVGAGI. The CDR3 has 15 residues. The V end lost 8 bases, the J end lost 3 bases, and 20 bases lay between the germline ends. CDR3 region: CASRRDTTKYYEQYF. Here the CDR3 DNA reads TGTGCCAGCCGACGGGACACGACAAAGTACTACGAGCAGTACTTC.

The sample holds one count of this clone. V usage is TRBV28 and J usage is TRBJ2-1; D is possibly TRBD1 (6 bases). The CDR3 is 12 residues long. V dropped 9 bases and J dropped 3 bases, with 9 bases sitting between them. Germline V gene data show CDR1 as MDHEN and CDR2 as SYDVKM. The CDR3 DNA reads as TGTGCCAGTCGACAGGTCTACAATGAGCAGTTCTTC. This codes for CASRQVYNEQFF.

This rearrangement joins TRBV5-4 to TRBJ2-5; a possible D gene is TRBD1 (6 bases). This CDR3 has 16 amino acids. Germline assignment: CDR1 SGHNT and CDR2 YYREEE (reference sequence). V lost 1 base, J lost 1 base, and 14 bases lay in between. The CDR3 protein is CASSLWPRGVQETQYF. The CDR3 coding sequence is TGTGCCAGCAGCTTGTGGCCCAGGGGCGTCCAAGAGACCCAGTACTTC.

The chain has TRBV29-1 and TRBJ2-2; possible D gene TRBD1, 5 bases. Trimming stripped 7 bases from V and 0 bases from J, with 12 bases between. CDR3 length equals 14 residues. Germline values: CDR1 SQVTM, CDR2 ANQGSEA. CDR3 DNA sequence: TGCAGCGCCAAAACAGGATCGAACACCGGGGAGCTGTTTTTT. Translation: CSAKTGSNTGELFF.

This rearrangement joins TRBV18 to TRBJ2-2; possibly TRBD2 for D (6 bases). Germline CDR1 reads KGHSH; CDR2 reads LQKENI. CDR3 size: 17 residues. V shed 3 bases and J shed 0 bases, with 14 bases lying between them. The CDR3 DNA reads TGTGCCAGCTCACCTTCTGTGGAGGGACCGAACACCGGGGAGCTGTTTTTT. Amino acid sequence: CASSPSVEGPNTGELFF.